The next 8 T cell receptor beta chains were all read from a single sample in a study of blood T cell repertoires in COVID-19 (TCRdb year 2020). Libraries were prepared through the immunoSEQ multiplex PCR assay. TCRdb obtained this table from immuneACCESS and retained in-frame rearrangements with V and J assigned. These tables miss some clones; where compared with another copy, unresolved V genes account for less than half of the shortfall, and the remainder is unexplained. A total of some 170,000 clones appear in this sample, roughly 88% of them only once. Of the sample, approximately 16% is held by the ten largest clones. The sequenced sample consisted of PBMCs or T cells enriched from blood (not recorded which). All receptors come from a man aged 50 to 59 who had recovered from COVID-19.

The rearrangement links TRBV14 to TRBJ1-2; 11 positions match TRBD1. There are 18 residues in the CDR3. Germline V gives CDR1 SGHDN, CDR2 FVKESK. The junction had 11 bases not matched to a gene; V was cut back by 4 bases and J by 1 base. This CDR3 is CASSPRRGQGAFNYGYTF. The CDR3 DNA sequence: TGTGCCAGCAGCCCTCGGCGCGGACAGGGGGCCTTTAACTATGGCTACACCTTC.

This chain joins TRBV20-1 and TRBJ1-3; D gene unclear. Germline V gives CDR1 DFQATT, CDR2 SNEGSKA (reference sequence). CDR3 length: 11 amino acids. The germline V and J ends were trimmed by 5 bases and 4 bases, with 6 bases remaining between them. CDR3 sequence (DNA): TGCAGTGCTCCACTGGGAAACACCATATATTTT. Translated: CSAPLGNTIYF.

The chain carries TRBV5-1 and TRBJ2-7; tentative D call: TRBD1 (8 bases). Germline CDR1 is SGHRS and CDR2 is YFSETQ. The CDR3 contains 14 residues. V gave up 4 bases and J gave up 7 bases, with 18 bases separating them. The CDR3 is CASSRQGRAGEQYF. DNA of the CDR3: TGCGCCAGCAGCCGACAGGGGAGGGCCGGAGAGCAGTACTTC.

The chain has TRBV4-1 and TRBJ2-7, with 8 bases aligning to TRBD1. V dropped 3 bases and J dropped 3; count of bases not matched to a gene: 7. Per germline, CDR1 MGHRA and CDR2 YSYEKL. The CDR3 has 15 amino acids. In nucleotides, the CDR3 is TGCGCCAGCAGCCAGCGACAGGGGACCCTCTACGAGCAGTACTTC. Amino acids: CASSQRQGTLYEQYF.

This chain's CDR3 is CASSQAPLAGVAYEQYF. The CDR3 DNA reads TGCGCCAGCAGCCAAGCTCCCCTAGCGGGGGTTGCGTACGAGCAGTACTTC. The V gene is TRBV4-1, the J gene TRBJ2-7, with TRBD2 matching 10 bases. V dropped 1 base and J dropped 4; count of bases not matched to a gene: 10. The CDR3 extends over 17 amino acids. In germline, CDR1 is MGHRA, CDR2 YSYEKL.

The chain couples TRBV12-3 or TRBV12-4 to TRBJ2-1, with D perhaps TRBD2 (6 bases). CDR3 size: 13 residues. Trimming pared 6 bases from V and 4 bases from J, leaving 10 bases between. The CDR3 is CASSTGTYNEQFF. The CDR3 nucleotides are TGTGCCAGCAGCACCGGGACTTACAATGAGCAGTTCTTC.

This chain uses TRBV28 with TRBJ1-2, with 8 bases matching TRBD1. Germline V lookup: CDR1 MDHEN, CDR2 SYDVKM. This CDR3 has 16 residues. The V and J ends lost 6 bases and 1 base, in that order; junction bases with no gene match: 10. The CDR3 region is CASSTTLGQGNYGYTF. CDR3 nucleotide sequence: TGTGCCAGCAGCACTACCCTAGGACAGGGTAACTATGGCTACACCTTC.

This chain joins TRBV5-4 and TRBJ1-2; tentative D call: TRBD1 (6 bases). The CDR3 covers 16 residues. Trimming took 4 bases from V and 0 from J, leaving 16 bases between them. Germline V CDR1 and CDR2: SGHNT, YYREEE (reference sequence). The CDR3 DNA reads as TGTGCCAGCAGCGGGGGCTACAGAGACGCTAACTATGGCTACACCTTC. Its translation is CASSGGYRDANYGYTF.